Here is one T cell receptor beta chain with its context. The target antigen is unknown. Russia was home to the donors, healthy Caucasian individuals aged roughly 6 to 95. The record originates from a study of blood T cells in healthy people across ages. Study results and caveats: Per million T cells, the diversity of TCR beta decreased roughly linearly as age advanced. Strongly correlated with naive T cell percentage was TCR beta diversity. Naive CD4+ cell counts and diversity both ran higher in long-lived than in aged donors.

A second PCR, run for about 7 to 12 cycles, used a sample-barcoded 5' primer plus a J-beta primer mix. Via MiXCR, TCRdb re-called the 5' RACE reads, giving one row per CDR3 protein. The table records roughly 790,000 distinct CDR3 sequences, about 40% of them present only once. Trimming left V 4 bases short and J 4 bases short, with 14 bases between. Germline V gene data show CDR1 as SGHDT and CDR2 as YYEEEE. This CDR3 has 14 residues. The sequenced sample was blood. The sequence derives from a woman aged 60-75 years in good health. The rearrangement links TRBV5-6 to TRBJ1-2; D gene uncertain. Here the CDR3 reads CASSDIGRIYGYTF. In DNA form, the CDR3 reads TGTGCCAGCAGCGACATTGGACGGATCTATGGCTACACCTTC. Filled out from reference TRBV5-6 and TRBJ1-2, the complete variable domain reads DAGVTQSPTHLIKTRGQQVTLRCSPKSGHDTVSWYQQALGQGPQFIFQYYEEEERQRGNFPDRFSGHQFPNYSSELNVNALLLGDSALYLCASSDIGRIYGYTFGSGTRLTVV.